Listed below are T cell receptor beta chains from one sample, sequenced in a study of T cell responses to AZD1222 COVID-19 vaccine. Produced via immunoSEQ multiplex PCR; TCRdb's table is partial and in-frame only. Counted here are 180,000 or so clones, just over 90% occurring once; the ten biggest clones make up about 1.7%. Material: peripheral blood, obtained 28 days after the second AZD1222 dose. These receptors were collected from an adult who received the AZD1222 COVID-19 vaccine. CDR3s include the opening cysteine and the closing phenylalanine or tryptophan. D genes are given only for firm matches. A clone size is listed for some rows: how often the clone was seen (once, few, many), or a class if it is expanded.

V	J	D	size	CDR3	DNA
TRBV7-9	TRBJ2-7	.	once	CASSFRGKSSYEQYF	TGTGCCAGCAGCTTCCGCGGTAAAAGCTCCTACGAGCAGTACTTC
TRBV11-2	TRBJ1-5	TRBD1	.	CASSLVGQNQPQHF	TGTGCCAGCAGCTTAGTGGGACAGAATCAGCCCCAGCATTTT
TRBV19	TRBJ2-6	TRBD1	.	CASSTGQPISGANVLTF	TGTGCCAGTAGTACGGGACAGCCGATCTCTGGGGCCAACGTCCTGACTTTC
TRBV5-1	TRBJ2-1	TRBD2	.	CASSLAGEEYNEQFF	TGCGCCAGCAGCTTAGCGGGAGAGGAGTACAATGAGCAGTTCTTC
TRBV14	TRBJ1-6	TRBD1	.	CASSQLTGFGPLHF	TGTGCCAGCAGCCAGTTGACAGGGTTCGGTCCCCTCCACTTT
TRBV6-1	TRBJ1-2	TRBD1	few	CASSDSLTGTGGYGYTF	TGTGCCAGCAGTGACAGCCTGACCGGGACAGGGGGCTATGGCTACACCTTC
TRBV5-1	TRBJ2-1	TRBD1	.	CASSPQGASEQFF	TGCGCCAGCAGCCCACAGGGGGCTAGTGAGCAGTTCTTC
TRBV29-1	TRBJ2-4	TRBD2	.	CSVEVVGGGKNIQYF	TGCAGCGTTGAAGTGGTAGGCGGGGGGAAGAACATTCAGTACTTC
TRBV6-5	TRBJ2-1	.	once	CASSRTERYNEQFF	TGTGCCAGCAGTCGGACAGAAAGGTACAATGAGCAGTTCTTC
TRBV7-8	TRBJ1-1	.	.	CASSPRQAVNTEAFF	TGTGCCAGCAGCCCTCGACAGGCGGTGAACACTGAAGCTTTCTTT
TRBV5-1	TRBJ1-4	.	.	CASSLSTATNEKLFF	TGCGCCAGCAGCTTGTCGACAGCAACTAATGAAAAACTGTTTTTT
TRBV30	TRBJ1-4	.	.	CAWSVTMTNEKLFF	TGTGCCTGGAGTGTAACTATGACAAATGAAAAACTGTTTTTT
TRBV2	TRBJ1-6	TRBD1	.	CAKTGQENSPLHF	TGTGCCAAAACGGGACAGGAGAATTCACCCCTCCACTTT
TRBV5-6	TRBJ2-5	.	.	CASSSRSGGTAGETQYF	TGTGCCAGCAGCTCCCGGAGCGGCGGGACAGCCGGAGAGACCCAGTACTTC
TRBV7-8	TRBJ1-1	TRBD1	.	CASSFRDRVNTEAFF	TGTGCCAGCAGCTTCCGGGACAGGGTGAACACTGAAGCTTTCTTT
TRBV11-2	TRBJ2-7	TRBD1	.	CASTRGGTGSYEQYF	TGTGCCAGCACCCGAGGGGGGACAGGGTCCTACGAGCAGTACTTC
TRBV2	TRBJ1-5	.	once	CASRPGGTSNQPQHF	TGTGCCAGCAGACCCGGGGGGACGAGCAATCAGCCCCAGCATTTT
TRBV28	TRBJ2-6	.	.	CASSAPTGMVGANVLTF	TGTGCCAGCAGTGCCCCGACAGGTATGGTTGGGGCCAACGTCCTGACTTTC
TRBV3-1/TRBV3-2	TRBJ1-1	TRBD1	.	CASSRMGQMNTEAFF	TGTGCCAGCAGCCGTATGGGACAGATGAACACTGAAGCTTTCTTT
TRBV5-1	TRBJ2-2	TRBD1	.	CASSPGTGAGELFF	TGCGCCAGCAGCCCCGGGACAGGGGCCGGGGAGCTGTTTTTT
TRBV7-3	TRBJ2-1	.	.	CASSLIGSRGSYNEQFF	TGTGCCAGCAGCTTAATAGGTTCCAGGGGCTCCTACAATGAGCAGTTCTTC
TRBV7-3	TRBJ2-1	.	once	CASSFTYRDEQFF	TGTGCCAGCAGCTTTACCTATAGGGATGAGCAGTTCTTC
TRBV7-2	TRBJ1-1	.	few	CASSLGGFNTEAFF	TGTGCCAGCAGCTTAGGGGGGTTCAACACTGAAGCTTTCTTT
TRBV18	TRBJ2-5	TRBD1	.	CASSPRTGVETQYF	TGTGCCAGCTCACCACGGACAGGGGTAGAGACCCAGTACTTC